This T cell receptor beta chain was sequenced in a study of T cell changes during pregnancy in multiple sclerosis. Clones were read by immunoSEQ multiplex PCR, and TCRdb kept only the in-frame ones, dropping some. The sample shows more than 80,000 clones, about 90% of them seen only once. Germline V gives CDR1 SEHNR, CDR2 FQNEAQ (reference sequence). Trimming removed 5 bases from V and 0 bases from J, with 14 bases in between. The CDR3 extends over 16 amino acids. This clonotype originated in a female donor in good health, serving as a control in a pregnancy study. Some clones in this sample may be carry-over from other donors' samples. The specimen was PBMCs, collected in the first trimester of pregnancy. The V gene is TRBV7-9, the J gene TRBJ1-5; D may be TRBD1 (6 bases). The CDR3 DNA reads TGTGCCAGCAGCCCCGGACAGTCTCGTAGCAATCAGCCCCAGCATTTT. It translates to CASSPGQSRSNQPQHF.